Each of the 27 T cell receptor beta chains below was sequenced from the same sample in a study of prognosis after radiotherapy for stage I lung cancer listed by TCRdb under 2021. Sequencing was carried out with an Illumina HiSeq 3000. The TCR beta CDR3 region was amplified from genomic DNA by two rounds of multiplex PCR. In the first PCR round, primers specific to each TRBV and TRBJ gene were used, and the primer sequences were filed in Chinese patent CN105087789A. TCRdb itself trimmed the public reads at Q25 with fastp, ran MiXCR and retained productive beta chains. Rows matching on CDR3 protein sequence are summarized as one entry with the most common DNA and genes. This sample comprises about 26,000 distinct CDR3 sequences, around two fifths of them detected only once. The ten largest clones take up less than 40% of the sample. The starting material was PBMCs, obtained before or after stereotactic body radiation therapy (not recorded which). These receptor sequences come from a donor of 50 years or more with non-small cell lung cancer.

V gene TRBV7-6 combines with J gene TRBJ1-6; 8 nucleotides line up with TRBD1. Germline V CDR1 and CDR2: SGHVS, FNYEAQ. Trimming took 5 bases from V and 9 from J; bases not matched to a gene: 9. This CDR3 spans 15 amino acids. CDR3 loop: CASSPLTGDSSPLHF. The CDR3 DNA reads as TGTGCCAGCAGCCCCCTGACAGGGGATAGTTCACCCCTCCACTTT.

The chain uses TRBV6-1 and TRBJ2-5; D remains unclear. Trimming left V 1 base short and J 1 base short, with 7 bases between. The CDR3 has 14 residues. Germline V lookup: CDR1 MNHNS, CDR2 SASEGT. The CDR3: CASSEVGSQETQYF. DNA of the CDR3: TGTGCCAGCAGTGAAGTGGGCAGCCAAGAGACCCAGTACTTC.

Comments on this clonotype: A read error may produce the germline difference seen at one junction end. The chain links TRBV28 to TRBJ2-6; a possible D gene is TRBD1 (6 bases). The length of the CDR3 is 16 residues. Germline assignment: CDR1 MDHEN and CDR2 SYDVKM. The chain's CDR3 is CASSLSGANGANFLTF. CDR3 DNA sequence: TGTGCCAGCAGTTTGTCAGGGGCGAACGGGGCCAACTTCCTTACTTTC.

This rearrangement joins TRBV2 to TRBJ2-5; no firm D call. The CDR3 spans 13 residues. The germline gives CDR1 SNHLY, CDR2 FYNNEI. Trimming left V 10 bases short and J 4 bases short, with 16 bases between. The CDR3 loop is CAIMGAGPETQYF. In DNA, the CDR3 is TGTGCCATCATGGGCGCAGGCCCAGAGACCCAGTACTTC.

A remark on this clonotype: A far larger clone is off by one base, so a read error is likely. The chain joins TRBV6-9 to TRBJ1-2; TRBD1 matches at 8 bases. The CDR3 consists of 14 residues. V shed 9 bases, J shed 4 bases, and the junction held 10 bases outside the gene matches. From germline, CDR1 is MNHGY and CDR2 SVAAGI. The CDR3, as DNA: TGTGCCAGTCAGTCACGGGACAGGTCCTATGGCTACACCTTC. Amino acids: CASQSRDRSYGYTF.

This clonotype showed up many times. The chain employs TRBV7-2 and TRBJ2-3; no firm D call. V was clipped by 4 bases and J by 4 bases, with 9 bases between them. Germline lookup yields CDR1 SGHTA and CDR2 FQGNSA. CDR3 size: 13 residues. CDR3 amino acids: CASSSTMADTQYF. The CDR3 coding sequence is TGTGCCAGCAGCTCTACAATGGCAGATACGCAGTATTTT.

The chain uses TRBV7-2 and TRBJ2-2; 7 nucleotides match TRBD2. Germline CDR1 reads SGHTA; CDR2 reads FQGNSA. The CDR3 contains 15 residues. V lost 5 bases to trimming and J lost 4 bases; unmatched junction nucleotides: 7. CDR3: CASSRRTSVTGELFF. CDR3 nucleotides: TGTGCCAGCAGCCGTAGGACTAGTGTCACCGGGGAGCTGTTTTTT.

Many counts were recorded for this clonotype. The rearrangement links TRBV20-1 to TRBJ2-1; no reliable D call. Trimming shortened V by 7 bases and J by 6 bases, and 13 bases separated the two germline ends. Germline loops: CDR1 DFQATT, CDR2 SNEGSKA (reference sequence). This CDR3 comprises 12 residues. The DNA for the CDR3 is TGCAGTGTTTGGGGATTGCGCAATGAGCAGTTCTTC. Its translation is CSVWGLRNEQFF.

The rearrangement links TRBV29-1 to TRBJ2-5; no reliable D call. Between the trimmed V and J ends, which lost 0 bases and 2 bases, there was a span of 13 bases. Germline CDR1 is SQVTM and CDR2 is ANQGSEA. There are 15 residues in the CDR3. The CDR3 protein is CSVEDPKARQETQYF. The CDR3 DNA reads as TGCAGCGTTGAAGATCCAAAAGCAAGACAAGAGACCCAGTACTTC.

A note on this clonotype: This likely comes from a read error, as the CDR3 has no conserved phenylalanine or tryptophan at its end. V is TRBV6-1 and J is TRBJ1-2, with D perhaps TRBD1 (6 bases). The germline V gene encodes CDR1 MNHNS and CDR2 SASEGT. This CDR3 is built from 14 residues. CDR3: CVSRGGQGWGGYTL. The CDR3 DNA sequence: TGTGTCAGCAGAGGAGGTCAGGGGTGGGGTGGCTACACCTTA.

As for this clonotype: Its ends do not fully match the called genes, so a read error is possible. The V and J genes are TRBV2 and TRBJ2-6; TRBD1 might be the D (6 bases). The CDR3 length is 16 residues. The germline CDR1 and CDR2 sequences are SNHLY and FYNNEI. As DNA, the CDR3 is TGTGCCACATCGATTGGACAGACCTCTGGGTCCAACGTCCTGACTTTC. Residues: CATSIGQTSGSNVLTF.

This clonotype appeared many times. The germline gene is not matched at one end of the junction; a read error may be the cause. The chain joins TRBV24-1 to TRBJ2-3, with TRBD2 identical over 8 bases. The germline V gene encodes CDR1 KGHDR and CDR2 SFDVKD. CDR3 length equals 14 residues. The DNA for the CDR3 is TGTGCCACCCGTGAAGCGGGAGCCGGAGATACGCAGTATTTT. As protein: CATREAGAGDTQYF.

This clonotype turned up a few times. CDR3 nucleotides: TGTGCCAGTAGTATGTCTGGCCACGAGCAGTACTTC. Protein product: CASSMSGHEQYF. The rearrangement joins TRBV19 to TRBJ2-7; D ambiguous. Germline lookup yields CDR1 LNHDA and CDR2 SQIVND (reference sequence). The CDR3 length is 12 residues. Trimming removed 3 bases from V and 5 bases from J, with 8 bases in between. The full variable domain, with the rest looked up from reference TRBV19 and TRBJ2-7, is DGGITQSPKYLFRKEGQNVTLSCEQNLNHDAMYWYRQDPGQGLRLIYYSQIVNDFQKGDIAEGYSVSREKKESFPLTVTSAQKNPTAFYLCASSMSGHEQYFGPGTRLTVT.

This clonotype was seen many times. The chain is built from TRBV29-1 and TRBJ2-1; D gene ambiguous. The V and J ends lost 5 bases and 8 bases respectively, with 19 bases between them. Germline V gene lookup returns CDR1 SQVTM and CDR2 ANQGSEA. CDR3 length: 14 amino acids. CDR3: CSVSTQAFRYEQFF. In nucleotides, the CDR3 is TGCAGCGTTTCAACCCAAGCGTTTCGATATGAGCAGTTCTTC.

There are a few counts of this clonotype. The V and J genes are TRBV9 and TRBJ2-4, with 14 bases matching TRBD2. There are 16 residues in the CDR3. CDR1 is SGDLS and CDR2 is YYNGEE in the germline V gene. V trimming: 4 bases; J trimming: 8 bases; junction bases outside the gene matches: 8. CDR3 region: CASSLGLAGGSDIQYF. In DNA, the CDR3 is TGTGCCAGCAGCCTTGGACTAGCGGGGGGATCGGACATTCAGTACTTC.

This sequence joins TRBV7-2 and TRBJ1-3; 7 positions agree with TRBD1. This CDR3 contains 15 residues. Trimming removed 5 bases from V and 0 bases from J; junction bases left unmatched: 4. Per germline, CDR1 SGHTA and CDR2 FQGNSA. The CDR3 spells CASSLGGNSGNTIYF. As DNA, the CDR3 is TGTGCCAGCAGCCTAGGGGGCAACTCTGGAAACACCATATATTTT.

Turning to this clonotype: The junction differs from germline at one of its ends, possibly a read error. The chain couples TRBV5-1 to TRBJ2-2; perhaps TRBD1 as D (6 bases). The germline V gene encodes CDR1 SGHRS and CDR2 YFSETQ. The CDR3 runs 14 residues. This CDR3 reads CASNSTGFTGELFF. As DNA, the CDR3 is TGCGCCAGCAACTCTACAGGGTTTACCGGTGAGCTGTTTTTT.

A word on this clonotype: Germline and junction disagree at one end, which may indicate a read error. The V gene is TRBV27, the J gene TRBJ2-2; TRBD1 might be the D (6 bases). CDR1 and CDR2 from the germline V gene are MNHEY and SMNVEV (reference sequence). The CDR3 has 13 amino acids. CDR3 bases: TGTGCCAGCATAGGGGGTAACACCGGCGAGCTGTTTTTT. It yields the protein CASIGGNTGELFF.

In the case of this clonotype: At one end the junction does not follow the germline gene, possibly because of a read error. As DNA, the CDR3 is TGTGCCATTAGTATCGTTACAGGATGGGGGTCCGGGGAGCTGTTTTTT. Translating gives CAISIVTGWGSGELFF. The chain employs TRBV19 and TRBJ2-2, with D perhaps given as TRBD1 or TRBD2 (5 bases each). CDR1 is LNHDA and CDR2 is SQIVND in the germline V gene (reference sequence). This CDR3 has 16 residues.

At least ten counts were recorded for this clonotype. The chain links TRBV7-9 to TRBJ2-1; tentatively, D is TRBD2 (6 bases). Germline V gene lookup returns CDR1 SEHNR and CDR2 FQNEAQ (reference sequence). The CDR3 has 15 amino acids. V shed 6 bases and J shed 0 bases, with 12 bases lying between them. The CDR3 is CASRGSGGSYNEQFF. The CDR3 DNA is TGTGCCAGCAGGGGATCCGGGGGCTCCTACAATGAGCAGTTCTTC. Drawing the rest from reference TRBV7-9 and TRBJ2-1, the complete variable domain is DTGVSQNPRHKITKRGQNVTFRCDPISEHNRLYWYRQTLGQGPEFLTYFQNEAQLEKSRLLSDRFSAERPKGSFSTLEIQRTEQGDSAMYLCASRGSGGSYNEQFFGPGTRLTVL.

This clonotype was seen many times. The rearrangement links TRBV24-1 to TRBJ1-5, with TRBD1 matching 10 bases. This CDR3 comprises 15 residues. Per the germline V gene, CDR1 is KGHDR and CDR2 is SFDVKD. Trimming cost V 4 bases and J 5 bases; bases outside gene matches: 4. CDR3 nucleotides: TGTGCCACCAGTGACGGGACAGGGGCCCATCAGCCCCAGCATTTT. This translates into CATSDGTGAHQPQHF.

The table lists this clonotype with a few counts. The genes are TRBV6-2 or TRBV6-3 and TRBJ2-3, with a tentative D call TRBD1 (5 bases). This CDR3 has 15 residues. The germline V and J ends were trimmed by 5 bases and 2 bases, with 14 bases remaining between them. Germline CDR1 is MNHEY and CDR2 is SVGEGT. CDR3 region: CASSEARQHTDTQYF. The CDR3 DNA reads TGTGCCAGCAGTGAAGCCCGACAGCACACAGATACGCAGTATTTT.

This clonotype has at least ten counts. The rearrangement uses TRBV5-1 and TRBJ1-4; D not resolved. The ends were cut back, 3 bases at V and 5 bases at J, with 14 bases in the middle. Germline V gives CDR1 SGHRS, CDR2 YFSETQ. This CDR3 region has 15 residues. The CDR3 DNA reads TGCGCCAGCAGCTCCCGCGCGGGTTACAATGAAAAACTGTTTTTT. Protein sequence: CASSSRAGYNEKLFF.

As to this clonotype: This could be a read error, since a much larger clone is one nucleotide away. V is TRBV20-1 and J is TRBJ1-1, with D unclear. This CDR3 contains 12 residues. Germline assignment: CDR1 DFQATT and CDR2 SNEGSKA (reference sequence). Trimming left V 5 bases short and J 5 bases short, with 12 bases between. DNA of the CDR3: TGCAGTGCTGGCGCACCTAAAACTGAAGCTTTCTTT. It translates to CSAGAPKTEAFF.

A note on this clonotype: This may come from a read error, since a much larger clone is one base off. The chain couples TRBV7-3 to TRBJ1-5, with 9 bases matching TRBD1. Looked up from germline, CDR1 is SGHTA and CDR2 is FQGTGA. This CDR3 has 13 residues. Germline trimming cut 6 bases from V and 10 bases from J; bases unmatched to any gene: 7. The CDR3: CASSSGQGHPQHF. Here the CDR3 DNA reads TGTGCCAGCAGTTCGGGACAGGGCCATCCCCAGCATTTT.

Worth noting for this clonotype: A clone one base away is much larger, so this may be a read error. The chain recombines TRBV5-6 with TRBJ2-5, with 7 bases lining up with TRBD1. CDR1 is SGHDT and CDR2 is YYEEEE in the germline V gene. J gave up 5 bases and V 3 bases, and 10 bases lay outside the gene matches. This CDR3 region has 15 residues. The CDR3 nucleotides are TGTGCCAGCAGCTCAGGGGGTTTGGATCGGGAGACCCAGTACTTC. Amino acids: CASSSGGLDRETQYF.

This clonotype has a count of ten or more. The chain uses TRBV5-8 and TRBJ2-7; D gene ambiguous. The CDR3 has 13 amino acids. Germline loops: CDR1 SGHTS, CDR2 YDEGEE. V lost 4 bases and J lost 2, with 10 bases in between. The CDR3 region has the DNA TGTGCCAGCAGCGTGTCAGTAGCCTACGAGCAGTACTTC. It encodes CASSVSVAYEQYF.